This T cell receptor beta chain was sequenced for a study of cytomegalovirus exposure and HLA in healthy donors. The ends lost 6 bases at V and 7 bases at J; junction bases unmatched: 7. Per germline, CDR1 MGHRA and CDR2 YSYEKL. CDR3 size: 14 residues. PCR primers comprised 60 Vbeta and 13 Jbeta primers. This table comes from immunoSEQ multiplex PCR, and its TCRdb copy is limited to in-frame clones, with some not included. The profile shows around 210,000 clones, about 88% of them singletons. A remark on this clone: Antigen unknown.

General observations from the study: Roughly uniform depth of sequencing across donors was assumed in presence/absence analyses.

The sequence came from a girl aged 2-10 years in good health and CMV-seronegative. V is TRBV4-1 and J is TRBJ2-7, with 12 nucleotides matching TRBD2. The sequenced sample consisted of PBMCs. As DNA, the CDR3 is TGCGCCAGCAGGGCGGATGGACTAGCGGGGGAGCAGTACTTC. Residues: CASRADGLAGEQYF.